A single sample is the source of the 23 T cell receptor beta chains below, sequenced in a study of circulating and synovial CD4+ cells in juvenile arthritis. Measured with immunoSEQ multiplex PCR; TCRdb has only the in-frame clones, and not every one. The sample records about 34,000 clones, around 95% being singletons. Sequenced material: CD4+ T cells from blood. All receptors derive from a human donor with juvenile idiopathic arthritis.

V gene TRBV5-6 combines with J gene TRBJ2-3, with 7 bases fitting TRBD2. In germline, CDR1 is SGHDT, CDR2 YYEEEE. The CDR3 spans 18 residues. With V trimmed by 4 bases and J by 2 bases, 16 bases remained unmatched. CDR3 region: CASSQRGETPLPTDTQYF. CDR3 in DNA: TGTGCCAGCAGCCAACGGGGGGAGACTCCTCTGCCCACAGATACGCAGTATTTT.

CDR3 sequence (DNA): TGCGCCAGCAGCTTGGACAATCACAGGACGCAGTATTTT. It codes for CASSLDNHRTQYF. This chain connects TRBV5-1 to TRBJ2-3, with D perhaps matching TRBD1 (5 bases). The V gene lost 0 bases and the J gene lost 9 bases, with 11 bases spanning the gap. The germline CDR1 and CDR2 sequences are SGHRS and YFSETQ. This CDR3 contains 13 residues.

The chain combines TRBV28 with TRBJ2-4; possibly TRBD2 for D (6 bases). From germline, CDR1 is MDHEN and CDR2 SYDVKM. Trimming shortened V by 3 bases and J by 1 base, and 7 bases separated the two germline ends. The CDR3 is made up of 14 amino acids. CDR3 residues: CASSFGGAKNIQYF. Here the CDR3 DNA reads TGTGCCAGCAGTTTCGGAGGGGCCAAAAACATTCAGTACTTC.

This chain joins TRBV2 and TRBJ1-1; D is possibly TRBD1 (6 bases). The CDR3 is 13 residues long. Between the trimmed V and J ends, which lost 10 bases and 0 bases, there was a span of 12 bases. Germline CDR1 and CDR2: SNHLY and FYNNEI. The CDR3 loop is CAKQRGLNTEAFF. The CDR3 nucleotides are TGTGCCAAACAGAGGGGGTTGAACACTGAAGCTTTCTTT.

To note about this clone: A junction boundary mismatches the germline segment, possibly from a read error. The sample carries other DNA sequences with the same CDR3. V and J are TRBV6-6 and TRBJ1-4; 7 bases are a match to TRBD1. This CDR3 has 15 amino acids. Germline-derived CDR1 and CDR2 are MNHNY and SVGAGI (reference sequence). The CDR3 sequence: CASSSAGTEDEKLFF. DNA of the CDR3: TGCGCCAGCAGTTCCGCCGGGACAGAAGATGAAAAACTGTTTTTT.

The rearrangement links TRBV5-6 to TRBJ2-5, with D unresolved. This CDR3 spans 13 amino acids. The germline V gene encodes CDR1 SGHDT and CDR2 YYEEEE. The ends were cut back, 1 base at V and 4 bases at J, with 8 bases in the middle. CDR3 in DNA: TGTGCCAGCAGCTTGATGTCGGGAGAGACCCAGTACTTC. Translating gives CASSLMSGETQYF.

This rearrangement joins TRBV11-2 to TRBJ2-1; D is possibly TRBD2 (5 bases). This CDR3 has 13 residues. Germline CDR1 and CDR2: SGHAT and FQNNGV. V was trimmed by 1 base and J by 7 bases, leaving 8 bases between them. In DNA form, the CDR3 reads TGTGCCAGCAGCTTAGGGACTCATAATGAGCAGTTCTTC. This translates into CASSLGTHNEQFF.

The chain employs TRBV7-2 and TRBJ1-2; 7 bases map to TRBD1. Losses at the gene ends were 0 bases for V and 14 bases for J; bases not matched to a gene: 6. CDR3 length: 12 amino acids. Per the germline V gene, CDR1 is SGHTA and CDR2 is FQGNSA. The CDR3: CASSLARDRKTF. The CDR3 coding sequence is TGTGCCAGCAGCTTAGCCCGGGACAGAAAGACCTTC. Drawing the rest from reference TRBV7-2 and TRBJ1-2, the complete variable domain is GAGVSQSPSNKVTEKGKDVELRCDPISGHTALYWYRQSLGQGLEFLIYFQGNSAPDKSGLPSDRFSAERTGGSVSTLTIQRTQQEDSAVYLCASSLARDRKTFGSGTRLTVV.

The CDR3 DNA reads TGTGCCAGCAGTGAAACCCTTATCCTAGCGGAAGGGTTCAATGAGCAGTTCTTC. Translated, it gives CASSETLILAEGFNEQFF. The V gene is TRBV2, the J gene TRBJ2-1; 7 nucleotides line up with TRBD2. Per germline, CDR1 SNHLY and CDR2 FYNNEI. Trimming took 2 bases from V and 6 from J; bases not matched to a gene: 16. The CDR3 is 18 residues long.

The chain recombines TRBV6-6 with TRBJ1-1; D ambiguous. Germline values: CDR1 MNHNY, CDR2 SVGAGI (reference sequence). Trimming took 0 bases from V and 0 from J, leaving 11 bases between them. CDR3 length: 16 residues. The CDR3 nucleotides are TGTGCCAGCAGTTACTCGATCGGGAGCTTGAACACTGAAGCTTTCTTT. Translation: CASSYSIGSLNTEAFF.

The CDR3 DNA follows: TGCGCCAGCAGTGAGGGACTAGCGGGACTGGCAGATACGCAGTATTTT. This codes for CASSEGLAGLADTQYF. The chain uses TRBV10-1 and TRBJ2-3; 12 bases are shared with TRBD2. The CDR3 runs 16 residues. With 2 bases clipped from V and 4 bases from J, the junction kept 4 bases outside the gene matches. Germline V lookup: CDR1 WNHNN, CDR2 SYGVQD (reference sequence).

The rearrangement links TRBV18 to TRBJ2-5; 7 bases align to TRBD1. J gave up 1 base and V 3 bases, and 5 bases lay outside the gene matches. This CDR3 spans 15 amino acids. CDR1 KGHSH and CDR2 LQKENI come from the germline V gene. The CDR3 here is CASSPGTDLQETQYF. The CDR3, as DNA: TGTGCCAGCTCACCGGGGACAGACCTCCAAGAGACCCAGTACTTC.

The chain's CDR3 is CASTRGTDYGYTF. CDR3 DNA: TGTGCCAGCACAAGGGGGACGGACTATGGCTACACCTTC. The V call is TRBV6-1, the J call TRBJ1-2; TRBD1 is a possible D gene (6 bases). The CDR3 is made up of 13 amino acids. CDR1 and CDR2 (germline): MNHNS, SASEGT. V lost 7 bases and J 3 bases, leaving 12 bases between the germline ends.

The chain is built from TRBV5-5 and TRBJ1-4; 9 positions agree with TRBD1. Trimming at V came to 4 bases and at J to 8 bases, leaving 9 bases not matched to a gene. Germline values: CDR1 SGHKS, CDR2 YYEKEE (reference sequence). The CDR3 has 15 residues. The CDR3 protein is CASSGTGLGGEKLFF. As DNA, the CDR3 is TGTGCCAGCAGCGGGACAGGGTTGGGAGGCGAAAAACTGTTTTTT.

The CDR3 coding sequence is TGTGCCAGCAGGCGGGGCGGGTCAGCGGGTCCCTACAATGAGCAGTTCTTC. Protein product: CASRRGGSAGPYNEQFF. V gene TRBV27 combines with J gene TRBJ2-1; D possibly corresponds to TRBD2 (6 bases). The CDR3 contains 17 residues. The V and J ends lost 6 bases and 2 bases respectively, with 20 bases between them. Germline values: CDR1 MNHEY, CDR2 SMNVEV (reference sequence).

The rearrangement uses TRBV6-1 and TRBJ2-3; D is possibly TRBD2 (5 bases). The CDR3 contains 15 residues. The V end was cut by 0 bases, the J end by 3 bases, with 10 bases between. Germline CDR1 is MNHNS and CDR2 is SASEGT. The CDR3 region is CASSEAHDYTDTQYF. The CDR3 region has the DNA TGTGCCAGCAGTGAAGCCCACGACTATACAGATACGCAGTATTTT.

The chain couples TRBV20-1 to TRBJ2-3, with a possible D match to TRBD1 (6 bases). The CDR3 extends over 11 amino acids. Germline lookup yields CDR1 DFQATT and CDR2 SNEGSKA (reference sequence). The V and J ends lost 6 bases and 5 bases respectively, with 9 bases between them. DNA of the CDR3: TGCAGTGCCGAAGGGGGAGATACGCAGTATTTT. Amino acids: CSAEGGDTQYF.

This chain links TRBV7-6 with TRBJ2-3; TRBD1 might be the D (6 bases). The V gene's germline CDR1 is SGHVS and CDR2 FNYEAQ. Trimming removed 1 base at V and 2 bases at J, with 16 bases between. The CDR3 runs 17 residues. The CDR3 loop reads CASSLVKTDRSTDTQYF. DNA of the CDR3: TGTGCCAGCAGCTTAGTAAAAACGGACAGATCCACAGATACGCAGTATTTT.

This chain joins TRBV5-1 and TRBJ2-5, with a tentative D call TRBD2 (6 bases). Germline V gene lookup returns CDR1 SGHRS and CDR2 YFSETQ. V gave up 4 bases and J gave up 2 bases, with 12 bases separating them. CDR3 length equals 14 residues. Here the CDR3 DNA reads TGCGCCAGCAGCCGGGCGGGGACTCAAGAGACCCAGTACTTC. Protein sequence: CASSRAGTQETQYF.

The genes are TRBV27 and TRBJ2-1, with TRBD1 as a possible D gene (6 bases). This CDR3 has 15 amino acids. Germline CDR1 MNHEY, CDR2 SMNVEV (reference sequence). V lost 4 bases, J lost 2 bases, and 12 bases lay in between. Here the CDR3 reads CASSSQGFTYNEQFF. CDR3 coding DNA: TGTGCCAGCAGTTCACAGGGATTCACCTACAATGAGCAGTTCTTC.

The chain couples TRBV2 to TRBJ1-3, with D unresolved. This CDR3 has 15 residues. V dropped 5 bases and J dropped 2 bases, with 13 bases sitting between them. Germline V lookup: CDR1 SNHLY, CDR2 FYNNEI. CDR3 nucleotides: TGTGCCAGCAGTTCGACCTCTCAGGCTGGAAACACCATATATTTT. It yields the protein CASSSTSQAGNTIYF.

The CDR3 region has the DNA TGTGCCAGCAGCGTAGACCCCACTAGCGGGCACTCCTACAATGAGCAGTTCTTC. Amino acid sequence: CASSVDPTSGHSYNEQFF. The V and J genes are TRBV9 and TRBJ2-1; 9 nucleotides match TRBD2. CDR1 and CDR2 from the germline V gene are SGDLS and YYNGEE. This CDR3 region has 18 residues. Unmatched junction bases numbered 7, after V lost 0 bases and J lost 0 bases.

This clone was counted a single time. The chain combines TRBV4-2 with TRBJ1-2, with a weak D call TRBD1 (5 bases). V lost 0 bases and J lost 7, with 15 bases in between. Germline loops: CDR1 LGHNA, CDR2 YNFKEQ. The CDR3 consists of 15 residues. This chain's CDR3 is CASSQEARQITGYTF. The DNA of the CDR3 is TGTGCCAGCAGCCAAGAGGCCAGACAGATTACTGGCTACACCTTC.